The 10 T cell receptor beta chains in this list originate from one sample, sequenced in a study of T cells in Graves' hyperthyroidism and ophthalmopathy. Amplified TCR beta CDR3 regions derived from RNA transcripts. When the TCR CDR3 underwent first-round RT-PCR, the HTBI primer set was used. TCRdb reanalysed the multiplex PCR reads using MiXCR and keeps one entry per CDR3 protein. The top ten hold 5.8% of the sample, which has 550,000 to 650,000 distinct CDR3 sequences, over 11% seen once. Sequencing input: blood. The receptors derive from a woman in her thirties with Graves' hyperthyroidism that later progressed to Graves' ophthalmopathy.

This clonotype was counted between two and nine times. The rearrangement uses TRBV7-2 and TRBJ2-2, with D hard to call. The CDR3 length is 13 residues. Germline loops: CDR1 SGHTA, CDR2 FQGNSA. V shed 8 bases and J shed 6 bases, with 13 bases lying between them. CDR3 region: CASFTVRSGELFF. As DNA, the CDR3 is TGTGCCAGCTTCACTGTCCGGTCCGGGGAGCTGTTTTTT.

This clonotype was counted at least ten times. The chain has TRBV28 and TRBJ1-5; 10 bases fit TRBD1. Germline values: CDR1 MDHEN, CDR2 SYDVKM. The ends lost 6 bases at V and 7 bases at J; junction bases unmatched: 3. The CDR3 covers 13 residues. Here the CDR3 DNA reads TGTGCCAGCAGGGGGACAGGGGCCCAGCCCCAGCATTTT. Its translation: CASRGTGAQPQHF.

The V call is TRBV5-5, the J call TRBJ2-7; the match to TRBD1 covers 9 bases. This CDR3 region has 14 residues. The trim removed 3 bases at V and 6 bases at J, leaving 7 bases unmatched. CDR1 and CDR2 from the germline V gene are SGHKS and YYEKEE (reference sequence). For the CDR3, the DNA is TGTGCCAGCAGCTCATGGGACAGGGCTTCCGAGCAGTACTTC. Amino acids: CASSSWDRASEQYF.

This clonotype was counted a few times. The chain has TRBV28 and TRBJ2-2, with a weak D call TRBD2 (7 bases). The V gene lost 8 bases and the J gene lost 0 bases, with 19 bases spanning the gap. From germline, CDR1 is MDHEN and CDR2 SYDVKM. The CDR3 sequence is 17 residues long. CDR3 sequence reads: CASGGGQMNSNTGELFF. For the CDR3, the DNA is TGTGCCAGCGGGGGGGGGCAAATGAATTCGAACACCGGGGAGCTGTTTTTT.

This clonotype was counted many times. The rearrangement uses TRBV30 and TRBJ1-1, with 8 bases that match TRBD1. In germline, CDR1 is GTSNPN, CDR2 SVGIG (reference sequence). Trimming removed 7 bases from V and 5 bases from J; junction bases left unmatched: 12. The CDR3 totals 14 residues. The CDR3 spells CASHITGGMTEAFF. CDR3 nucleotide sequence: TGTGCCTCGCACATCACAGGGGGTATGACTGAAGCTTTCTTT.

This clonotype occurred many times. The chain has TRBV28 and TRBJ2-7; TRBD2 is a possible D gene (7 bases). Germline V lookup: CDR1 MDHEN, CDR2 SYDVKM. Between the trimmed V and J ends, which lost 6 bases and 5 bases, there was a span of 17 bases. The CDR3 contains 14 residues. The CDR3 region is CASRSGLDRHEQYF. The CDR3 nucleotides read TGTGCCAGCAGATCTGGACTAGACAGGCACGAGCAGTACTTC.

This clonotype was seen only a few times. The chain has TRBV13 and TRBJ2-3; perhaps TRBD1 as D (6 bases). This CDR3 region has 15 residues. Germline lookup yields CDR1 PRHDT and CDR2 FYEKMQ (reference sequence). The V end lost 1 base, the J end lost 2 bases, and 10 bases lay between the germline ends. DNA of the CDR3: TGTGCCAGCAGCTTAGTAGGGGGACACACAGATACGCAGTATTTT. It yields the protein CASSLVGGHTDTQYF. Full variable domain (missing parts from reference TRBV13 and TRBJ2-3): AAGVIQSPRHLIKEKRETATLKCYPIPRHDTVYWYQQGPGQDPQFLISFYEKMQSDKGSIPDRFSAQQFSDYHSELNMSSLELGDSALYFCASSLVGGHTDTQYFGPGTRLTVL.

There are many counts of this clonotype. V usage is TRBV6-2 or TRBV6-3 and J usage is TRBJ2-7, with TRBD2 matching over 13 bases. There are 14 residues in the CDR3. The junction had 5 bases not matched to a gene; V was cut back by 6 bases and J by 6 bases. Germline V gene sequence: CDR1 MNHEY, CDR2 SVGEGT. The CDR3 protein is CASSLTSGRGEQYF. CDR3 sequence (DNA): TGTGCCAGCAGCCTCACTAGCGGGAGGGGCGAGCAGTACTTC.

This clonotype turned up a few times. The chain links TRBV20-1 to TRBJ2-7; 7 bases line up with TRBD1. The CDR3 totals 13 residues. CDR1 is DFQATT, CDR2 SNEGSKA, per germline (reference sequence). CDR3 amino acids: CSVVTGSSYEQYF. Written as DNA, the CDR3 is TGCAGCGTTGTGACAGGGAGCTCCTACGAGCAGTACTTC.

The table lists this clonotype with many counts. The chain carries TRBV24-1 and TRBJ2-7, with 8 bases lining up with TRBD1. The trim removed 7 bases at V and 3 bases at J, leaving 4 bases unmatched. The CDR3 is made up of 13 amino acids. Germline V gene lookup returns CDR1 KGHDR and CDR2 SFDVKD. For the CDR3, the DNA is TGTGCCACCAGCCCGGGACAGGACTACGAGCAGTACTTC. It is translated as CATSPGQDYEQYF.